These T cell receptor beta chains were read from a single sample in a study of shared clonotypes between healthy human individuals. Clones were read by immunoSEQ multiplex PCR, and TCRdb kept only the in-frame ones, dropping some. This sample yields just over 2,000,000 clones, of which over 85% are seen a single time; 0.13% belongs to the top ten. Material: naive CD4+ T cells sorted from blood. These receptors all stem from a man between 18 and 35 years old in good health. CDR3s include the opening cysteine and the closing phenylalanine or tryptophan. The D gene is left open where the match is weak. For some rows the clone size is stated as once, few or many, or as a class when expanded; others skip it.

TRBV19,TRBD2,-,TRBJ2-1,CASSITQRGDNEQFF,TGTGCCAGTAGTATTACCCAGCGGGGGGACAATGAGCAGTTCTTC
TRBV30,-,-,TRBJ2-7,CAWSVYRSSYEQYF,TGTGCCTGGAGTGTGTACAGGAGCTCCTACGAGCAGTACTTC
TRBV7-9,TRBD1,once,TRBJ2-2,CASSPRTGANTGELFF,TGTGCCAGCAGCCCTCGGACAGGGGCGAACACCGGGGAGCTGTTTTTT
TRBV25-1,TRBD2,-,TRBJ2-1,CASSEQSGRRLDEQFF,TGTGCCAGCAGTGAACAGAGCGGGAGGAGGTTAGATGAGCAGTTCTTC
TRBV11-2,-,-,TRBJ2-7,CASSHGDVGEQYF,TGTGCCAGCAGCCACGGGGATGTGGGCGAGCAGTACTTC
TRBV5-5,-,-,TRBJ1-6,CASSNSGPNSPLHF,TGTGCCAGCAGTAATTCGGGGCCTAATTCACCCCTCCACTTT
TRBV6-5,-,-,TRBJ1-5,CASSPKGGGQPQHF,TGTGCCAGCAGTCCCAAAGGGGGTGGCCAGCCCCAGCATTTT
TRBV18,-,-,TRBJ1-5,CASSPARDQPQHF,TGTGCCAGCTCACCGGCACGGGATCAGCCCCAGCATTTT
TRBV30,-,-,TRBJ1-1,CAWSVMNTKAFF,TGTGCCTGGAGTGTGATGAACACTAAAGCTTTCTTT
TRBV30,-,-,TRBJ2-5,CAWNGDPGETQYF,TGTGCCTGGAACGGCGACCCGGGGGAGACCCAGTACTTC
TRBV6-1,TRBD2,-,TRBJ2-1,CASSERVGRAAEQFF,TGTGCCAGCAGTGAACGGGTCGGGAGGGCCGCTGAGCAGTTCTTC
TRBV6-5,TRBD1,once,TRBJ2-1,CASSLEGQVYNEQFF,TGTGCCAGCAGCCTAGAGGGACAGGTATACAATGAGCAGTTCTTC
TRBV2,-,-,TRBJ2-1,CASSGGGNEQFF,TGTGCCAGCAGTGGCGGAGGAAATGAGCAGTTCTTC
TRBV5-1,-,-,TRBJ2-7,CASRLAGSSYEQYF,TGCGCCAGCAGGTTGGCAGGAAGCTCCTACGAGCAGTACTTC
TRBV11-2,-,-,TRBJ2-4,CASSLGPSHQYF,TGTGCCAGCAGCTTAGGTCCCAGCCATCAGTACTTC
TRBV6-5,TRBD1,once,TRBJ1-5,CASSYTGVGNQPQHF,TGTGCCAGCAGTTACACAGGGGTAGGCAATCAGCCCCAGCATTTT
TRBV6-1,-,-,TRBJ1-3,CASSRQRWDTIYF,TGTGCCAGCAGCAGACAGCGGTGGGACACCATATATTTT
TRBV11-2,-,-,TRBJ2-3,CASSPPWGDTQYF,TGTGCCAGCAGCCCCCCCTGGGGGGATACGCAGTATTTT
TRBV9,-,-,TRBJ2-7,CASSVGVGSSYEQYF,TGTGCCAGCAGCGTAGGTGTCGGGAGCTCCTACGAGCAGTACTTC
TRBV28,TRBD1,-,TRBJ1-5,CASSLWETGNTHQPQHF,TGTGCCAGCAGTTTATGGGAGACAGGGAATACGCACCAGCCCCAGCATTTT
TRBV15,-,-,TRBJ2-7,CATSGGAGPTYEQYF,TGTGCCACCAGCGGAGGGGCAGGACCCACCTACGAGCAGTACTTC
TRBV14,-,-,TRBJ2-7,CASSQGLGSYEQYF,TGTGCCAGCAGCCAAGGATTAGGGTCCTACGAGCAGTACTTC
TRBV30,TRBD2,-,TRBJ2-1,CAWSVGLAGGVDEQFF,TGTGCCTGGAGTGTCGGACTAGCGGGAGGTGTGGATGAGCAGTTCTTC
TRBV18,TRBD1,-,TRBJ1-2,CASSPGQGDSYGYTF,TGTGCCAGCTCACCCGGACAGGGGGATTCCTATGGCTACACCTTC
TRBV4-3,TRBD2,-,TRBJ2-3,CASSQDYGLAGGADTQYF,TGCGCCAGCAGCCAAGATTACGGACTAGCGGGAGGTGCAGATACGCAGTATTTT
TRBV7-2,-,-,TRBJ1-5,CASSLGALNNQPQHF,TGTGCCAGCAGCTTAGGGGCCCTCAACAATCAGCCCCAGCATTTT
TRBV30,-,-,TRBJ1-3,CAWSTTGKSGNTIYF,TGTGCCTGGAGTACGACAGGAAAATCTGGAAACACCATATATTTT
TRBV7-9,-,-,TRBJ1-5,CASSLEAVQPQHF,TGTGCCAGCAGCTTAGAAGCTGTTCAGCCCCAGCATTTT
TRBV2,TRBD2,once,TRBJ2-2,CASIRRESGTGELFF,TGTGCCAGCATCCGGCGGGAGTCGGGCACCGGGGAGCTGTTTTTT
TRBV4-2,-,-,TRBJ1-1,CASSLTAERTEAFF,TGTGCCAGCAGCCTCACTGCTGAACGGACTGAAGCTTTCTTT
TRBV4-1,-,-,TRBJ1-4,CASSRNPGDIAGGEKLFF,TGCGCCAGCAGCCGAAACCCGGGTGATATCGCTGGTGGTGAAAAACTGTTTTTT
TRBV9,-,-,TRBJ1-4,CASSVAGTNEKLFF,TGTGCCAGCAGCGTCGCGGGGACGAATGAAAAACTGTTTTTT
TRBV6-1,TRBD1,-,TRBJ2-1,CASSGPGTGGRLEQFF,TGTGCCAGCAGTGGGCCTGGGACAGGGGGTAGGTTGGAGCAGTTCTTC
TRBV5-1,TRBD1,once,TRBJ1-5,CASSYGQGNQPQHF,TGCGCCAGCAGTTACGGACAGGGTAATCAGCCCCAGCATTTT
TRBV6-6,-,-,TRBJ2-1,CARRRESSYNEQFF,TGTGCCAGGCGTCGGGAGTCGTCCTACAATGAGCAGTTCTTC
TRBV6-1,-,once,TRBJ2-5,CASSGSVQETQYF,TGTGCCAGCAGCGGGTCCGTACAAGAGACCCAGTACTTC
TRBV28,-,-,TRBJ1-1,CASSSSGLGNTEAFF,TGTGCCAGCAGTTCCTCGGGTCTGGGGAACACTGAAGCTTTCTTT
TRBV28,-,-,TRBJ2-5,CASSFSNAISTQYF,TGTGCCAGCAGTTTCTCCAACGCGATTTCGACCCAGTACTTC
TRBV20-1,-,-,TRBJ1-2,CSASGDYGYTF,TGCAGTGCTTCAGGGGACTATGGCTACACCTTC
TRBV5-6,TRBD1,-,TRBJ1-5,CASSRTDRVKDRNQPQHF,TGTGCCAGCAGCAGAACGGACAGGGTCAAAGACCGAAATCAGCCCCAGCATTTT
TRBV18,-,-,TRBJ1-6,CASRPMESYNSPLHF,TGTGCCAGCCGCCCAATGGAGTCCTATAATTCACCCCTCCACTTT
TRBV10-3,-,-,TRBJ1-2,CAISESGQSYGYTF,TGTGCCATCAGTGAGTCAGGACAGAGTTATGGCTACACCTTC
TRBV9,-,-,TRBJ2-3,CASSVSPYSSAGAKGDTQYF,TGTGCCAGCAGCGTAAGCCCTTACTCGTCGGCGGGCGCAAAAGGGGATACGCAGTATTTT
TRBV7-9,TRBD2,-,TRBJ2-7,CASTGRAGEREYF,TGTGCCAGTACGGGGAGGGCTGGTGAAAGGGAGTACTTC
TRBV6-5,-,-,TRBJ2-7,CASSRNTLWSYEQYF,TGTGCCAGCAGCAGAAACACTCTTTGGTCCTACGAGCAGTACTTC
TRBV5-1,TRBD2,-,TRBJ2-7,CASSAGTSGYEQYF,TGCGCCAGCAGCGCCGGGACTAGCGGCTACGAGCAGTACTTC
TRBV6-5,-,few,TRBJ2-5,CASHRDTETQYF,TGTGCCAGCCACAGGGATACGGAGACCCAGTACTTC
TRBV5-6,-,-,TRBJ1-6,CASSLDNSPLHF,TGTGCCAGCAGCTTGGATAATTCACCCCTCCACTTT
TRBV7-2,TRBD2,-,TRBJ2-3,CASSLGTSGRAWKTDTQYF,TGTGCCAGCAGCTTAGGGACTAGCGGGAGGGCCTGGAAGACAGATACGCAGTATTTT
TRBV7-9,-,-,TRBJ1-2,CASLPPFGGFNYGYTF,TGTGCCAGCTTGCCTCCGTTCGGGGGTTTTAACTATGGCTACACCTTC
TRBV11-2,TRBD1,once,TRBJ2-7,CASSSGTGKYEQYF,TGTGCCAGCAGCTCCGGGACAGGGAAATACGAGCAGTACTTC
TRBV11-2,-,-,TRBJ2-7,CASSLGLPYEQYF,TGTGCCAGCAGCCTGGGACTCCCGTACGAGCAGTACTTC
TRBV6-6,TRBD2,-,TRBJ2-7,CASSYDRTSGVGEQYF,TGTGCCAGCAGTTACGACAGGACTAGCGGAGTAGGCGAGCAGTACTTC
TRBV28,TRBD1,-,TRBJ1-5,CASRIGQGEGQPQHF,TGTGCCAGCAGGATAGGACAGGGGGAAGGTCAGCCCCAGCATTTT
TRBV5-1,TRBD1,-,TRBJ2-3,CASSLEQGASTDTQYF,TGCGCCAGCAGCTTGGAGCAGGGGGCTAGCACAGATACGCAGTATTTT
TRBV6-5,-,-,TRBJ2-3,CASSYTGSTDTQYF,TGTGCCAGCAGTTACACGGGAAGCACAGATACGCAGTATTTT
TRBV5-4,-,-,TRBJ1-4,CASSTRQVEKLFF,TGTGCCAGCAGCACCCGACAGGTTGAAAAACTGTTTTTT
TRBV6-1,-,-,TRBJ1-5,CAAGRTPDGDQPQHF,TGTGCCGCAGGTAGGACACCGGACGGGGATCAGCCCCAGCATTTT
TRBV21-1,-,-,TRBJ1-3,CASSKGAASGNTIYF,TGTGCCAGCAGCAAAGGGGCAGCCTCTGGAAACACCATATATTTT
TRBV5-6,TRBD1,once,TRBJ2-3,CASTLGTGGLTDTQYF,TGTGCCAGCACCCTAGGGACAGGGGGCTTGACAGATACGCAGTATTTT